What follows are 7 T cell receptor beta chains derived from one specimen sequenced in a study of T cell responses to AZD1222 COVID-19 vaccine. Only in-frame clones appear in the TCRdb table, and some are missing; sequencing was by immunoSEQ multiplex PCR. In the table there are over 150,000 clones, around 94% of which are singletons. The source material was peripheral blood, sampled 28 days after the second AZD1222 dose. The origin of the receptors is an adult who received the AZD1222 COVID-19 vaccine.

This clone was picked up a small number of times. The V and J genes are TRBV7-2 and TRBJ2-3; possible D gene TRBD1, 5 bases. The V gene lost 7 bases and the J gene lost 5 bases, with 19 bases spanning the gap. CDR1 is SGHTA and CDR2 is FQGNSA in the germline V gene. The CDR3 runs to 15 residues. The CDR3 region is CASTQGGAGGDTQYF. The CDR3 DNA follows: TGTGCCAGCACCCAGGGTGGCGCAGGCGGAGATACGCAGTATTTT.

The chain uses TRBV7-9 and TRBJ2-3, with a tentative D call TRBD2 (5 bases). The CDR3 is made up of 11 amino acids. CDR1 and CDR2 from the germline V gene are SEHNR and FQNEAQ (reference sequence). V was shortened by 1 base and J by 14 bases, with 10 bases between the two germline ends. Here the CDR3 DNA reads TGTGCCAGCAGCTTAGGAGACTACGGGTATTTT. The encoded protein is CASSLGDYGYF. The entire variable domain, with the rest obtained from reference TRBV7-9 and TRBJ2-3, is as follows: DTGVSQNPRHKITKRGQNVTFRCDPISEHNRLYWYRQTLGQGPEFLTYFQNEAQLEKSRLLSDRFSAERPKGSFSTLEIQRTEQGDSAMYLCASSLGDYGYFGPGTRLTVL.

The rearrangement joins TRBV7-3 to TRBJ1-4, with 10 bases identical to TRBD1. After removal of 5 bases from V and 7 bases from J, the junction contained 7 bases not matched to a gene. The V gene's germline CDR1 is SGHTA and CDR2 FQGTGA. The CDR3 is made up of 15 amino acids. The CDR3 DNA reads as TGTGCCAGCAGCCTAGGGAGACAGGGGGCTGAAAAACTGTTTTTT. This sequence encodes CASSLGRQGAEKLFF.

The chain combines TRBV9 with TRBJ1-3, with 10 bases lining up with TRBD1. CDR1 is SGDLS and CDR2 is YYNGEE in the germline V gene. V was pared by 6 bases and J by 7 bases, with 7 bases of the junction left unmatched. The CDR3 extends over 14 amino acids. The CDR3 nucleotides read TGTGCCAGCAACGACAGGGGGCTAGGGAACACCATATATTTT. Translation gives CASNDRGLGNTIYF.

V usage is TRBV11-3 and J usage is TRBJ1-4; TRBD1 aligns across 9 bases. Germline CDR1 SGHNT, CDR2 YENEEA. V gave up 5 bases and J gave up 6 bases; unmatched junction bases: 7. The length of the CDR3 is 15 residues. CDR3 region: CASSARTGEDEKLFF. DNA for the CDR3: TGTGCCAGCAGCGCGAGGACAGGGGAGGATGAAAAACTGTTTTTT.

V gene TRBV3-1 (or the pseudogene TRBV3-2) combines with J gene TRBJ2-1; no firm D call. The CDR3 has 13 residues. The V and J ends lost 1 base and 4 bases respectively, with 5 bases between them. Per the germline V gene, CDR1 is LGHDT and CDR2 is YNNKEL (reference sequence). The CDR3 protein is CASSQGAYNEQFF. For the CDR3, the DNA is TGTGCCAGCAGCCAAGGAGCGTACAATGAGCAGTTCTTC.

The chain recombines TRBV11-3 with TRBJ1-1; no firm D call. Germline V CDR1 and CDR2: SGHNT, YENEEA. V lost 6 bases to trimming and J lost 4 bases, with 12 bases between them. This CDR3 contains 13 residues. CDR3 region: CASRDRVGTEAFF. The CDR3 nucleotides read TGTGCCAGCAGGGACCGGGTGGGCACTGAAGCTTTCTTT.